The present T cell receptor (beta chain) was sequenced within a study of cytomegalovirus exposure and HLA in healthy donors. The PCR was carried out with 60 Vbeta primers and 13 Jbeta primers. Produced via immunoSEQ multiplex PCR; TCRdb's table is partial and in-frame only. Among some 120,000 clones listed, under 85% were seen once. Per germline, CDR1 MNHNY and CDR2 SVGAGI (reference sequence). V lost 4 bases and J lost 7, with 11 bases in between. The CDR3 spans 13 residues. The chain combines TRBV6-6 with TRBJ1-5; D perhaps matches TRBD1 (5 bases). The clonotype originates from a woman in her forties or fifties in good health and CMV-seropositive. Sequencing input: PBMCs. The CDR3 spells CASSFGQLQPQHF. The DNA for the CDR3 is TGTGCCAGCAGTTTTGGACAATTACAGCCCCAGCATTTT.